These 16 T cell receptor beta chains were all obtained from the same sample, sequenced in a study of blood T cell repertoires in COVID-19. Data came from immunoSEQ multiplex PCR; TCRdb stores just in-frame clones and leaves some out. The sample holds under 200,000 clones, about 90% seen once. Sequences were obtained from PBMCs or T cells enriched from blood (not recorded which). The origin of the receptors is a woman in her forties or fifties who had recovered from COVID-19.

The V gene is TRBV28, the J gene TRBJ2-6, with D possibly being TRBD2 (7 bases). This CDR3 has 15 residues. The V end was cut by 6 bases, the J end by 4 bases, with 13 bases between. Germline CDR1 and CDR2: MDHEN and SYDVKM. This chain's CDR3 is CASSTSGGGANVLTF. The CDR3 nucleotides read TGTGCCAGCAGCACCTCGGGGGGCGGGGCCAACGTCCTGACTTTC.

The CDR3 loop reads CASSLGDSQGEQYF. CDR3 DNA sequence: TGTGCCAGCAGTTTAGGGGACTCACAAGGCGAGCAGTACTTC. The chain is built from TRBV27 and TRBJ2-7, with D perhaps TRBD2 (6 bases). Germline lookup yields CDR1 MNHEY and CDR2 SMNVEV (reference sequence). Trimming left V 2 bases short and J 6 bases short, with 14 bases between. This CDR3 is built from 14 residues.

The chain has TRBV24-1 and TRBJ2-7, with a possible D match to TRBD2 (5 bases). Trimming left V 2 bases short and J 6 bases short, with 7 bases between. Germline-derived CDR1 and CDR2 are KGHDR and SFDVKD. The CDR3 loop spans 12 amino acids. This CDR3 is CATSDYRGEQYF. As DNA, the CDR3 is TGTGCCACCAGTGATTATCGGGGCGAGCAGTACTTC.

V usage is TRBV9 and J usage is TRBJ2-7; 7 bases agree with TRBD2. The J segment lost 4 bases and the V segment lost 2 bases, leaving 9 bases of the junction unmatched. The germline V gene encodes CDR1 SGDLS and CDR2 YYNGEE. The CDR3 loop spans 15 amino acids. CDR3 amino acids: CASSVGWEGFYEQYF. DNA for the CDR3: TGTGCCAGCAGCGTGGGGTGGGAGGGCTTTTACGAGCAGTACTTC.

This CDR3 reads CATSKASAYWATDTQYF. DNA of the CDR3: TGTGCCACCAGTAAGGCCTCGGCCTACTGGGCCACAGATACGCAGTATTTT. The V and J genes are TRBV24-1 and TRBJ2-3; D ambiguous. The V gene's germline CDR1 is KGHDR and CDR2 SFDVKD. V was cut by 6 bases and J by 2 bases, with 20 bases left in between. The length of the CDR3 is 17 residues.

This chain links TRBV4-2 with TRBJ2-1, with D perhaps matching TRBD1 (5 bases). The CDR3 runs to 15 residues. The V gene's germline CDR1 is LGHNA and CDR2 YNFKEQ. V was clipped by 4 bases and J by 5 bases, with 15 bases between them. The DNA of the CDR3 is TGTGCCAGCAGCCGTCCAGGGATGCCTCACAATGAGCAGTTCTTC. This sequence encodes CASSRPGMPHNEQFF.

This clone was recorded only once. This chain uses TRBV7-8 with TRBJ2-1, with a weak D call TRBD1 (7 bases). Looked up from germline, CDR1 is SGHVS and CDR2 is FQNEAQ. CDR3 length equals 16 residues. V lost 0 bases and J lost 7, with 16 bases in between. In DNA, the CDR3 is TGTGCCAGCAGCTTAGCGCCGGGACAGCGGGCAAATGAGCAGTTCTTC. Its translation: CASSLAPGQRANEQFF. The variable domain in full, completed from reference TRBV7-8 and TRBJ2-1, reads GAGVSQSPRYKVAKRGQDVALRCDPISGHVSLFWYQQALGQGPEFLTYFQNEAQLDKSGLPSDRFFAERPEGSVSTLKIQRTQQEDSAVYLCASSLAPGQRANEQFFGPGTRLTVL.

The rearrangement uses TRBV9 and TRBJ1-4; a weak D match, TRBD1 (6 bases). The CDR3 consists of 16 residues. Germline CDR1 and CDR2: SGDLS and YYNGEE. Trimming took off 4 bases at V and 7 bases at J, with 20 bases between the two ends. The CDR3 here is CASSPRTDRSVEKLFF. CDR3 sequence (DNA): TGTGCCAGCAGCCCCCGGACAGACCGGTCTGTTGAAAAACTGTTTTTT. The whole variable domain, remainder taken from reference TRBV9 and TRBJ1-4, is DSGVTQTPKHLITATGQRVTLRCSPRSGDLSVYWYQQSLDQGLQFLIQYYNGEERAKGNILERFSAQQFPDLHSELNLSSLELGDSALYFCASSPRTDRSVEKLFFGSGTQLSVL.

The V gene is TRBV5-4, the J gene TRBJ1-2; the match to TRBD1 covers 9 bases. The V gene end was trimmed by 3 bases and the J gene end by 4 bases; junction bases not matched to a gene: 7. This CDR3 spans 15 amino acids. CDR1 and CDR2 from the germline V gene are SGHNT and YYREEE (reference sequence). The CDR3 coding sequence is TGTGCCAGCAGCTCGAGGACAGGGGCTGCCTATGGCTACACCTTC. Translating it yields CASSSRTGAAYGYTF.

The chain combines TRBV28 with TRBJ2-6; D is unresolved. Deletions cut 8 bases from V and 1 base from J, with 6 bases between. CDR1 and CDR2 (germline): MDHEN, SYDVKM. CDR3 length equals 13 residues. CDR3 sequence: CASLSSGANVLTF. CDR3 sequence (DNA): TGTGCCAGCTTGAGTTCTGGGGCCAACGTCCTGACTTTC.

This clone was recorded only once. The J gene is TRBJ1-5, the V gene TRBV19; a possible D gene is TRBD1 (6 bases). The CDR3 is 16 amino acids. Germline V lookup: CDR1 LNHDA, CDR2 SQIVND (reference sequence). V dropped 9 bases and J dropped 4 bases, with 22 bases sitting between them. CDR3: CASRGGARVLNQPQHF. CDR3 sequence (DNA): TGTGCCAGCCGGGGGGGGGCGCGGGTTTTGAATCAGCCCCAGCATTTT.

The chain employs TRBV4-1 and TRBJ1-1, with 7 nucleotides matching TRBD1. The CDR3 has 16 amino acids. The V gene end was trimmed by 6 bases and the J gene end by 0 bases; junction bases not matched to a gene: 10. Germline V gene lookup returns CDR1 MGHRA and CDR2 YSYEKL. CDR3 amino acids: CASRPDSGTVNTEAFF. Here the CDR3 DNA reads TGCGCCAGCAGGCCTGACTCCGGGACAGTGAACACTGAAGCTTTCTTT.

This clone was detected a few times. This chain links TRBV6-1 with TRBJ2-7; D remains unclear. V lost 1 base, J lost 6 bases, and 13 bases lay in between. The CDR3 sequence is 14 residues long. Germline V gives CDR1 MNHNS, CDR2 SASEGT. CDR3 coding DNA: TGTGCCAGCAGTGAAGGGTCGAGAGGTGGCGAGCAGTACTTC. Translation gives CASSEGSRGGEQYF.

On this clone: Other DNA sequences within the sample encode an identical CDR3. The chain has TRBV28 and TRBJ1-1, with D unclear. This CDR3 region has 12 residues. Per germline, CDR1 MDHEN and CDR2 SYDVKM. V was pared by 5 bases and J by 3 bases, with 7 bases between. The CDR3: CASSLPYTEAFF. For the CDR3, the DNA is TGTGCCAGCAGTCTACCTTACACTGAAGCTTTCTTT.

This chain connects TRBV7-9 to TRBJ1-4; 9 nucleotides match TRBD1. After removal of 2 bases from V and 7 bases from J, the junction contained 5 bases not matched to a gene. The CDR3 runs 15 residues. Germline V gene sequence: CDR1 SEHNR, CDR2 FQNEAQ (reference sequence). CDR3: CASSLTTGGREKLFF. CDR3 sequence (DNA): TGTGCCAGCAGCTTAACGACAGGGGGACGTGAAAAACTGTTTTTT.

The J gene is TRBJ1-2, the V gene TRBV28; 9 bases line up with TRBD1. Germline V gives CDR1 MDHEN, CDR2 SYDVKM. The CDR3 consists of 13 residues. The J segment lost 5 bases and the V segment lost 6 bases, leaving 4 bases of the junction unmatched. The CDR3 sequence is CASSPGQGYGYTF. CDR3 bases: TGTGCCAGCAGCCCAGGACAGGGGTATGGCTACACCTTC.